This T cell receptor (beta chain) was obtained from a study of T cell repertoires in cytomegalovirus infection. Concerning this clonotype itself: The antigen is not known.

TCRdb called the reads again in MiXCR, with one record for every CDR3 protein. The sample holds 150,000 or so distinct CDR3 sequences, less than 25% seen once. CDR1 and CDR2 from the germline V gene are SGHDN and FVKESK. J gave up 2 bases and V 5 bases, and 3 bases lay outside the gene matches. CDR3 length: 13 amino acids. Whole-study results and caveats: Cumulative frequency of public TCR beta families picked out carriers of CMV plus the relevant HLA.

The TCR comes from a human donor in good health (CMV status not recorded). Some clones in this sample may be carry-over from other donors' samples. The J gene is TRBJ2-7, the V gene TRBV14; TRBD1 aligns across 7 bases. Sequences were derived from CD8+ T cells from cultured PBMCs, sampled from culture after CMV antigen stimulation. CDR3 region: CASSDRAAYEQYF. In DNA, the CDR3 is TGTGCCAGCAGCGACAGGGCCGCCTACGAGCAGTACTTC.